This entry concerns a single T cell receptor beta chain. The data stem from a study of blood T cell repertoires in COVID-19. Germline V gene lookup returns CDR1 SSHAT and CDR2 FNYEAQ (reference sequence). The CDR3 covers 15 residues. The trim removed 5 bases at V and 3 bases at J, leaving 6 bases unmatched. Generated by immunoSEQ multiplex PCR, the TCRdb table keeps only in-frame clones and is missing some. The sample has roughly 360,000 clones; around 87% are singletons. The specimen was PBMCs or T cells enriched from blood (not recorded which). The J gene is TRBJ2-3, the V gene TRBV7-7, with 9 positions matching TRBD2. The TCR originated in a young man who had recovered from COVID-19. The CDR3 region is CASSPGLAMTDTQYF. The CDR3 nucleotides are TGTGCCAGCAGCCCGGGACTAGCAATGACAGATACGCAGTATTTT.